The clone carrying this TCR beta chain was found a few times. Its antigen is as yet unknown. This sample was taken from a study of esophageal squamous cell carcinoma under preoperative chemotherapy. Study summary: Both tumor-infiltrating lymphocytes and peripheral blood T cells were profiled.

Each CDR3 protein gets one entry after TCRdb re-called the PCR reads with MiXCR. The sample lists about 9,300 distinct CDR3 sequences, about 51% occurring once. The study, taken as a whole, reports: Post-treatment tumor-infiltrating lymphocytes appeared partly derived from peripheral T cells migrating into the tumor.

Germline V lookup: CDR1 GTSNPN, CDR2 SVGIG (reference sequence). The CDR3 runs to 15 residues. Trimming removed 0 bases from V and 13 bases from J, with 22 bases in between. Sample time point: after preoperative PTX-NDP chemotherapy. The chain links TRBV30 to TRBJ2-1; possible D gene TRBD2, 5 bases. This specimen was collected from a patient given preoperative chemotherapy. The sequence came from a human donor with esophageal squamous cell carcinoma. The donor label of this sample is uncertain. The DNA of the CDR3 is TGTGCCTGGAGTGTACTAGGAAGGGAAAGGGAGACCCAGTTCTTC. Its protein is CAWSVLGRERETQFF.